A few counts support the clone carrying this T cell receptor beta chain. Its antigen is still unknown. The data were obtained in a study of T cell responses to AZD1222 COVID-19 vaccine. Study-wide results and limits: Clonal diversity may have been underestimated in mostly white British donors. The repertoires were collected only after the peak T cell response. Variant regions that are unmutated are reportedly the target of nearly half of spike-specific TCRs. Spike regions recognized by vaccine-associated CD4 TCRs spanned the protein, led by 160-218 and 743-854.

The CDR3 has 13 amino acids. The assay was immunoSEQ multiplex PCR, and TCRdb's table has in-frame clones only and misses some. The data show tens of thousands of clones, around 89% seen once. The material sequenced was peripheral blood, taken on day 0 of AZD1222 vaccination. V is TRBV21-1 and J is TRBJ1-5. TRBV21-1 is a pseudogene locus. This sequence originates from an adult in good health. The CDR3 is CASRGTNNQPQHF. For the CDR3, the DNA is TGTGCCAGCAGGGGGACTAACAATCAGCCCCAGCATTTT.